Presented here are 27 T cell receptor beta chains from one specimen sequenced in a study of blood T cell repertoires in COVID-19. Only in-frame clones appear in the TCRdb table, and some are missing; sequencing was by immunoSEQ multiplex PCR. The repertoire has 250,000 to 350,000 clones, approximately 90% of them found once; the top ten carry about 2.2%. Material for sequencing was peripheral blood. Source of these receptors: a woman in her forties or fifties who had recovered from COVID-19.

The chain has TRBV6-1 and TRBJ2-1; possibly TRBD1 for D (5 bases). CDR1 and CDR2 from the germline V gene are MNHNS and SASEGT. The CDR3 length is 16 residues. With 3 bases removed from V and 0 bases from J, the gap between germline ends came to 12 bases. CDR3 sequence: CASSDWGRSSYNEQFF. The CDR3 DNA reads TGTGCCAGCAGTGATTGGGGCCGGAGCTCCTACAATGAGCAGTTCTTC.

This clone was detected once. This chain joins TRBV2 and TRBJ1-1; no reliable D call. CDR1 SNHLY and CDR2 FYNNEI come from the germline V gene. Trimming removed 5 bases from V and 0 bases from J, with 4 bases in between. The CDR3 runs to 12 residues. CDR3 DNA: TGTGCCAGCAGTATAATGAACACTGAAGCTTTCTTT. This translates into CASSIMNTEAFF. Full variable domain (outside the CDR3, taken from reference TRBV2 and TRBJ1-1): EPEVTQTPSHQVTQMGQEVILRCVPISNHLYFYWYRQILGQKVEFLVSFYNNEISEKSEIFDDQFSVERPDGSNFTLKIRSTKLEDSAMYFCASSIMNTEAFFGQGTRLTVV.

The J gene is TRBJ2-3, the V gene TRBV29-1; no clear D. The ends were cut back, 7 bases at V and 0 bases at J, with 14 bases in the middle. Germline-derived CDR1 and CDR2 are SQVTM and ANQGSEA. The CDR3 length is 14 residues. CDR3 loop: CSGRSVTSTDTQYF. CDR3 bases: TGCAGCGGAAGGAGCGTGACTAGCACAGATACGCAGTATTTT.

V usage is TRBV28 and J usage is TRBJ2-3; 8 bases fit TRBD2. The germline gives CDR1 MDHEN, CDR2 SYDVKM. The CDR3 totals 15 residues. The ends lost 5 bases at V and 5 bases at J; junction bases unmatched: 9. The CDR3 nucleotides read TGTGCCAGCAGTCCAAGGGGACTAGTACGAGATACGCAGTATTTT. Translating gives CASSPRGLVRDTQYF.

The chain employs TRBV29-1 and TRBJ1-2; D remains unclear. The CDR3 runs to 15 residues. The V gene lost 8 bases and the J gene lost 8 bases, with 27 bases spanning the gap. Germline V gene lookup returns CDR1 SQVTM and CDR2 ANQGSEA. The CDR3 here is CSFRRSAGLTEGYTF. CDR3 nucleotide sequence: TGCAGCTTTAGGCGGTCGGCGGGTTTAACGGAAGGCTACACCTTC.

V and J are TRBV2 and TRBJ1-2; TRBD1 is a possible D gene (5 bases). The germline CDR1 and CDR2 sequences are SNHLY and FYNNEI. V lost 3 bases, J lost 4 bases, and 12 bases lay in between. The CDR3 runs 14 residues. The CDR3 region is CASSDWGGIYGYTF. Written as DNA, the CDR3 is TGTGCCAGCAGTGACTGGGGGGGAATCTATGGCTACACCTTC.

V and J are TRBV2 and TRBJ2-7; D ambiguous. From germline, CDR1 is SNHLY and CDR2 FYNNEI. The CDR3 is 15 amino acids. The V end lost 6 bases, the J end lost 3 bases, and 18 bases lay between the germline ends. The CDR3 sequence: CASRSPNTYGYEQYF. CDR3 DNA sequence: TGTGCCAGCAGGAGTCCGAATACCTACGGCTACGAGCAGTACTTC.

The chain has TRBV15 and TRBJ1-6; D may be TRBD1 (6 bases). This CDR3 region has 16 residues. V was trimmed by 5 bases and J by 4 bases, leaving 15 bases between them. Germline loops: CDR1 LNHNV, CDR2 YYDKDF (reference sequence). The CDR3 bases are TGTGCCACCAGCGCAGACAGGTTTTTGTATAATTCACCCCTCCACTTT. The encoded protein is CATSADRFLYNSPLHF.

This clone was recorded a few times. The rearrangement uses TRBV7-9 and TRBJ1-6, with 7 positions matching TRBD1. The CDR3 has 13 residues. V was pared by 5 bases and J by 10 bases, with 5 bases of the junction left unmatched. Germline V gene data show CDR1 as SEHNR and CDR2 as FQNEAQ (reference sequence). In DNA form, the CDR3 reads TGTGCCAGCAGCCGTACAGGGGACTCACCCCTCCACTTT. It is translated as CASSRTGDSPLHF.

This clone was seen more than once but under ten times. The chain carries TRBV19 and TRBJ2-7; TRBD1 matches at 7 bases. V trimming: 5 bases; J trimming: 0 bases; junction bases outside the gene matches: 4. CDR1 and CDR2 from the germline V gene are LNHDA and SQIVND (reference sequence). The CDR3 totals 14 residues. CDR3 region: CASSVQGTSYEQYF. The CDR3 region has the DNA TGTGCCAGTAGTGTACAGGGGACCTCCTACGAGCAGTACTTC.

The gene calls are TRBV10-3 and TRBJ2-1, with TRBD1 matching over 7 bases. Germline V gene lookup returns CDR1 ENHRY and CDR2 SYGVKD. The CDR3 has 15 amino acids. Trimming took 4 bases from V and 0 from J; bases not matched to a gene: 3. CDR3 nucleotides: TGTGCCATCAGTGGGACAGGTAGCTCCTACAATGAGCAGTTCTTC. It is translated as CAISGTGSSYNEQFF.

The chain carries TRBV5-4 and TRBJ1-1, with a weak D call TRBD1 (6 bases). Germline assignment: CDR1 SGHNT and CDR2 YYREEE (reference sequence). The CDR3 is made up of 15 amino acids. The V end was cut by 0 bases, the J end by 1 base, with 10 bases between. CDR3 region: CASSLAGGQNTEAFF. As DNA, the CDR3 is TGTGCCAGCAGCTTGGCTGGGGGCCAGAACACTGAAGCTTTCTTT.

V is TRBV9 and J is TRBJ1-2; weak D call: TRBD1 (6 bases). Trimming removed 3 bases at V and 1 base at J, with 13 bases between. This CDR3 region has 15 residues. CDR1 is SGDLS, CDR2 YYNGEE, per germline. The CDR3 DNA reads TGTGCCAGCAGCGCCGGCGGACAGAGTAACTATGGCTACACCTTC. This gives the protein CASSAGGQSNYGYTF.

The chain is built from TRBV5-6 and TRBJ2-5; TRBD2 aligns across 8 bases. The V segment lost 4 bases and the J segment 3 bases; nucleotides outside the gene matches: 5. This CDR3 region has 14 residues. The germline V gene encodes CDR1 SGHDT and CDR2 YYEEEE. CDR3 bases: TGTGCCAGCAGCGATTACGGGGGGGAAGAGACCCAGTACTTC. Residues: CASSDYGGEETQYF.

This chain uses TRBV19 with TRBJ1-2; D call uncertain. The CDR3 is made up of 14 amino acids. Trimming took 2 bases from V and 4 from J, leaving 11 bases between them. Germline loops: CDR1 LNHDA, CDR2 SQIVND (reference sequence). In nucleotides, the CDR3 is TGTGCCAGTAGTATACAACCGGGTACCTATGGCTACACCTTC. Protein product: CASSIQPGTYGYTF.

The V and J genes are TRBV7-9 and TRBJ2-3; 10 nucleotides agree with TRBD2. The germline V gene has CDR1 SEHNR and CDR2 FQNEAQ (reference sequence). This CDR3 is built from 15 residues. Germline trimming cut 9 bases from V and 3 bases from J; bases unmatched to any gene: 9. The CDR3 region has the DNA TGTGCCAGAAACTATAGCGGGGGGTGGACAGATACGCAGTATTTT. Translation gives CARNYSGGWTDTQYF.

The chain employs TRBV5-6 and TRBJ1-2; tentatively, D is TRBD1 (5 bases). The V end was cut by 5 bases, the J end by 3 bases, with 14 bases between. Germline lookup yields CDR1 SGHDT and CDR2 YYEEEE. This CDR3 comprises 14 residues. CDR3 bases: TGTGCCAGCAGGGCCACTGGGGCCTACTATGGCTACACCTTC. Translation gives CASRATGAYYGYTF.

The CDR3 sequence is CASSIPGTGLEKLFF. CDR3 nucleotides: TGTGCCAGCAGCATACCCGGGACAGGGCTTGAAAAACTGTTTTTT. J is TRBJ1-4 and V is TRBV7-2, with 9 bases that match TRBD1. V dropped 5 bases and J dropped 7; count of bases not matched to a gene: 8. CDR1 is SGHTA and CDR2 is FQGNSA in the germline V gene. This CDR3 region has 15 residues.

This clone has at least ten counts. The chain links TRBV19 to TRBJ2-7; 9 nucleotides align to TRBD1. Trimming cost V 5 bases and J 3 bases; bases outside gene matches: 8. Germline V CDR1 and CDR2: LNHDA, SQIVND (reference sequence). This CDR3 has 15 residues. CDR3 DNA sequence: TGTGCCAGTAGTGCCGGGACAGGGACTTACTACGAGCAGTACTTC. Protein: CASSAGTGTYYEQYF.

The V and J genes are TRBV7-5 and TRBJ2-1; TRBD2 reflects the table's D call only, with no check against the DNA. TRBV7-5 is a pseudogene segment. This CDR3 has 16 amino acids. Here the CDR3 reads CARSLAKASERNEQFF. CDR3 nucleotide sequence: TGTGCCAGAAGCTTAGCAAAGGCTAGCGAACGCAATGAGCAGTTCTTC.

This chain uses TRBV5-6 with TRBJ1-1, with TRBD1 identical over 9 bases. V was clipped by 0 bases and J by 1 base; unmatched bases: 7. The CDR3 contains 17 residues. CDR1 is SGHDT, CDR2 YYEEEE, per germline. The CDR3 DNA reads TGTGCCAGCAGCTTGGTGTCGGGACAGGGAAGGAACACTGAAGCTTTCTTT. The encoded protein is CASSLVSGQGRNTEAFF.

This chain uses TRBV2 with TRBJ1-2, with 7 bases matching TRBD1. The CDR3 length is 13 residues. Trimming cost V 5 bases and J 7 bases; bases outside gene matches: 7. The germline gives CDR1 SNHLY, CDR2 FYNNEI. The CDR3 spells CASSFVQGIGYTF. The CDR3 DNA is TGTGCCAGCAGTTTTGTACAGGGGATTGGCTACACCTTC.

The rearrangement uses TRBV12-3 or TRBV12-4 and TRBJ1-2, with D hard to call. V was pared by 5 bases and J by 6 bases, with 4 bases between. This CDR3 region has 10 residues. As DNA, the CDR3 is TGTGCCAGCAGTCTAAATGGCTACACCTTC. The encoded protein is CASSLNGYTF.

The CDR3 is CASRFRDRARSSGNTIYF. The DNA for the CDR3 is TGTGCCAGCAGGTTCCGGGACAGGGCCCGAAGCTCTGGAAACACCATATATTTT. This chain links TRBV5-8 with TRBJ1-3; 9 nucleotides match TRBD1. Germline V gene sequence: CDR1 SGHTS, CDR2 YDEGEE. There are 18 residues in the CDR3. The J segment lost 0 bases and the V segment lost 5 bases, leaving 12 bases of the junction unmatched. The variable domain in full, with the rest retrieved from reference TRBV5-8 and TRBJ1-3, is EAGVTQSPTHLIKTRGQQATLRCSPISGHTSVYWYQQALGLGLQFLLWYDEGEERNRGNFPPRFSGRQFPNYSSELNVNALELEDSALYLCASRFRDRARSSGNTIYFGEGSWLTVV.

This chain joins TRBV9 and TRBJ2-4; 7 bases are a match to TRBD1. Per the germline V gene, CDR1 is SGDLS and CDR2 is YYNGEE. CDR3 size: 16 residues. The J segment lost 8 bases and the V segment lost 0 bases, leaving 11 bases of the junction unmatched. This CDR3 is CASSVGGDSYSYIQYF. Here the CDR3 DNA reads TGTGCCAGCAGCGTAGGTGGGGACAGCTATTCTTACATTCAGTACTTC.

The rearrangement uses TRBV5-1 and TRBJ1-2, with TRBD1 as a possible D gene (6 bases). Germline assignment: CDR1 SGHRS and CDR2 YFSETQ. This CDR3 has 14 amino acids. V was cut by 0 bases and J by 5 bases, with 11 bases left in between. The CDR3 DNA reads TGCGCCAGCAGCTTGGAAGGGGGGGCTTATGGCTACACCTTC. Protein sequence: CASSLEGGAYGYTF.

This rearrangement joins TRBV7-9 to TRBJ2-5; 10 bases fit TRBD1. In germline, CDR1 is SEHNR, CDR2 FQNEAQ (reference sequence). The length of the CDR3 is 14 residues. V trimming: 7 bases; J trimming: 4 bases; junction bases outside the gene matches: 6. The CDR3 here is CASMDRGWGETQYF. As DNA, the CDR3 is TGTGCCAGCATGGACAGGGGGTGGGGAGAGACCCAGTACTTC.